This T cell receptor beta chain was observed in a study of CD8 T cells in ankylosing spondylitis. General study findings and limits: The study identified a TCR beta motif of fewer than 10 highly homologous variants that appeared characteristic of ankylosing spondylitis blood. In synovial fluid and blood from reactive arthritis, some motif variants were previously reported. Significantly higher representation of disease-linked clones was reported for matched ankylosing spondylitis synovial fluid.

CDR1 DFQATT and CDR2 SNEGSKA come from the germline V gene (reference sequence). This CDR3 has 14 amino acids. Trimming stripped 1 base from V and 2 bases from J, with 11 bases between. The sample holds many counts of this clonotype. Its cognate antigen is unknown. MiXCR, applied by TCRdb to the 5' RACE reads, yields one record per CDR3 protein. This sample has 800,000 to 900,000 distinct CDR3 sequences, with 10% to 15% found just once. Sequencing was done on a sample of blood, either unsorted or a sorted T cell fraction (not recorded which). This sequence was found in a male donor with ankylosing spondylitis. The gene calls are TRBV20-1 and TRBJ2-5; D ambiguous. The CDR3 nucleotides read TGCAGTGCTAGAGCCCGGACGGCACAAGAGACCCAGTACTTC. Protein: CSARARTAQETQYF.